Presented here are 32 T cell receptor beta chains from one specimen sequenced in a study of monozygotic twins with inflammatory bowel disease. For each CDR3 protein, TCRdb gives one entry from its re-call of the 5' RACE reads, without DNA. The table for this sample gives 170,000 or so distinct CDR3 sequences. The sequencing sample was made of blood. These receptors all come from a human donor with ulcerative colitis or Crohn's disease, or a healthy co-twin of an affected twin (not recorded which).

The rearrangement uses TRBV27 and TRBJ2-1. Germline V gene lookup returns CDR1 MNHEY and CDR2 SMNVEV (reference sequence). CDR3 size: 13 residues. The CDR3 sequence: CASSLSKVNEQFF.

The chain carries TRBV4-2 and TRBJ2-7. CDR3 length equals 16 residues. CDR1 is LGHNA, CDR2 YNFKEQ, per germline. CDR3 loop: CASSQGGIGRSYEQYF.

The genes are TRBV27 and TRBJ1-2. Germline V gene data show CDR1 as MNHEY and CDR2 as SMNVEV (reference sequence). CDR3 length: 13 amino acids. CDR3 amino acids: CATSFGRQGGYTF.

The chain is built from TRBV2 and TRBJ2-7. The CDR3 spans 15 residues. Germline V CDR1 and CDR2: SNHLY, FYNNEI. CDR3: CASDFGLLGFHEQYF. Using reference TRBV2 and TRBJ2-7 for the parts outside the CDR3, the full variable domain is EPEVTQTPSHQVTQMGQEVILRCVPISNHLYFYWYRQILGQKVEFLVSFYNNEISEKSEIFDDQFSVERPDGSNFTLKIRSTKLEDSAMYFCASDFGLLGFHEQYFGPGTRLTVT.

The chain combines TRBV6-1 with TRBJ1-5; TCRdb names TRBD1, which stays unverified in the absence of DNA. CDR1 and CDR2 from the germline V gene are MNHNS and SASEGT. The CDR3 totals 13 residues. The CDR3 is CALRGGSNQPQHF.

The gene calls are TRBV5-1 and TRBJ1-1. Germline-derived CDR1 and CDR2 are SGHRS and YFSETQ. The CDR3 is 14 amino acids. The CDR3 region is CASSPQGLGTEAFF.

The chain is built from TRBV4-3 and TRBJ2-1; checking the TCRdb D call of TRBD2 is not possible without DNA. The CDR3 totals 16 residues. The germline CDR1 and CDR2 sequences are LGHNA and YSLEER. CDR3 region: CASSSPPRGSYNEQFF.

The genes are TRBV25-1 and TRBJ1-2; TCRdb calls TRBD1, which cannot be checked without DNA. The CDR3 has 15 residues. Germline CDR1 is MGHDK and CDR2 is SYGVNS. The CDR3 loop is CASSGGTGVGYGYTF.

The rearrangement uses TRBV7-2 and TRBJ2-5; without DNA, the TCRdb call of TRBD1 cannot be checked. This CDR3 spans 16 amino acids. Germline V lookup: CDR1 SGHTA, CDR2 FQGNSA. CDR3: CASSLWGIVGQETQYF.

The rearrangement joins TRBV6-1 to TRBJ1-4; without DNA, the TCRdb call of TRBD1 cannot be checked. The CDR3 is 14 residues long. Germline CDR1 MNHNS, CDR2 SASEGT. This chain's CDR3 is CAASRRQGDEKLFF.

The V gene is TRBV20-1, the J gene TRBJ1-3. Per germline, CDR1 DFQATT and CDR2 SNEGSKA (reference sequence). The CDR3 extends over 14 amino acids. The chain's CDR3 is CSARDRRSGNTIYF.

This chain links TRBV5-1 with TRBJ2-7; TCRdb's D call, TRBD1, is unchecked because there is no DNA. The CDR3 has 15 residues. Per the germline V gene, CDR1 is SGHRS and CDR2 is YFSETQ. CDR3 protein: CASSLARGQTYEQYF.

The chain has TRBV10-3 and TRBJ2-7; checking the TCRdb D call of TRBD1 is not possible without DNA. CDR1 and CDR2 from the germline V gene are ENHRY and SYGVKD. The CDR3 is 13 amino acids. The CDR3 loop is CAIRGTGPYEQYF.

The chain employs TRBV5-1 and TRBJ1-1; TCRdb indicates TRBD1, and absent DNA this call remains unverified. Germline-derived CDR1 and CDR2 are SGHRS and YFSETQ. CDR3 length equals 16 residues. The chain's CDR3 is CASSAEGAGMGTEAFF.

The chain recombines TRBV28 with TRBJ2-7; TCRdb returns TRBD1, unconfirmable since there is no DNA. Germline V CDR1 and CDR2: MDHEN, SYDVKM. The CDR3 is 15 residues long. This CDR3 reads CASSFDRVFSYEQYF.

The chain carries TRBV30 and TRBJ1-6; TCRdb picks TRBD1, but there is no DNA to check that call. Germline CDR1 GTSNPN, CDR2 SVGIG (reference sequence). CDR3 length equals 12 residues. The CDR3: CASGGQDSPLHF. The complete variable domain, with remaining parts taken from reference TRBV30 and TRBJ1-6, reads SQTIHQWPATLVQPVGSPLSLECTVEGTSNPNLYWYRQAAGRGLQLLFYSVGIGQISSEVPQNLSASRPQDRQFILSSKKLLLSDSGFYLCASGGQDSPLHFGNGTRLTVT.

The CDR3 protein is CASSHLTGTPYGYTF. The chain has TRBV5-5 and TRBJ1-2; the TCRdb call, TRBD1, lacks DNA for checking. CDR1 and CDR2 (germline): SGHKS, YYEKEE (reference sequence). This CDR3 comprises 15 residues.

V gene TRBV19 combines with J gene TRBJ2-1; the TCRdb call, TRBD1, lacks DNA for checking. The germline gives CDR1 LNHDA, CDR2 SQIVND (reference sequence). The CDR3 length is 13 residues. The CDR3 loop reads CASSTPGRTEQFF.

This chain joins TRBV7-2 and TRBJ1-4; TCRdb outputs TRBD1, but without DNA this stays unchecked. CDR3 size: 15 residues. CDR1 and CDR2 (germline): SGHTA, FQGNSA. The CDR3 reads CASSSGTGRNEKLFF. The full variable domain, completed using reference TRBV7-2 and TRBJ1-4, is GAGVSQSPSNKVTEKGKDVELRCDPISGHTALYWYRQSLGQGLEFLIYFQGNSAPDKSGLPSDRFSAERTGGSVSTLTIQRTQQEDSAVYLCASSSGTGRNEKLFFGSGTQLSVL.

The chain uses TRBV10-3 and TRBJ1-1. Germline V lookup: CDR1 ENHRY, CDR2 SYGVKD. This CDR3 comprises 14 residues. This CDR3 is CAISESGQRNKAFF.

The rearrangement links TRBV5-4 to TRBJ2-7; TCRdb designates TRBD2, a call that cannot be tested without DNA. Germline lookup yields CDR1 SGHNT and CDR2 YYREEE (reference sequence). The CDR3 covers 16 residues. CDR3 region: CASSLKAGPRFGEQYF.

This chain joins TRBV30 and TRBJ2-1; TCRdb designates TRBD2, a call that cannot be tested without DNA. The CDR3 contains 15 residues. Germline CDR1 reads GTSNPN; CDR2 reads SVGIG (reference sequence). CDR3 sequence: CAWGDLRVSYNEQFF.

The chain couples TRBV20-1 to TRBJ2-5; the D call from TCRdb, TRBD2, cannot be confirmed without DNA. The CDR3 is made up of 15 amino acids. Germline lookup yields CDR1 DFQATT and CDR2 SNEGSKA (reference sequence). CDR3 sequence: CSASPLAGVLETQYF.

The rearrangement links TRBV20-1 to TRBJ1-2. The CDR3 sequence is 13 residues long. Germline values: CDR1 DFQATT, CDR2 SNEGSKA (reference sequence). This chain's CDR3 is CSARPERGYGYTF.

The V gene is TRBV6-1, the J gene TRBJ2-1; the TRBD1 assignment by TCRdb is unverifiable without DNA. The V gene's germline CDR1 is MNHNS and CDR2 SASEGT. The CDR3 extends over 16 amino acids. The CDR3 reads CASRRTDGGSYNEQFF.

The gene calls are TRBV28 and TRBJ2-1; TCRdb outputs TRBD1, but without DNA this stays unchecked. The CDR3 is 15 amino acids. Per germline, CDR1 MDHEN and CDR2 SYDVKM. CDR3 sequence: CASSLRDRVYNEQFF.

CDR3 sequence: CSARDPLDRGNQPQHF. The chain couples TRBV20-1 to TRBJ1-5; TCRdb's assignment of TRBD1 cannot be checked, as there is no DNA. The germline V gene encodes CDR1 DFQATT and CDR2 SNEGSKA (reference sequence). CDR3 size: 16 residues.

This CDR3 reads CASSATLEYNEQFF. This chain uses TRBV18 with TRBJ2-1. This CDR3 is built from 14 residues. The V gene's germline CDR1 is KGHSH and CDR2 LQKENI.

Here the CDR3 reads CASSSSPSGRWEQYF. The rearrangement links TRBV7-2 to TRBJ2-7; as DNA is missing, the TRBD2 call by TCRdb cannot be tested. CDR3 length: 15 residues. Germline V CDR1 and CDR2: SGHTA, FQGNSA.

This chain uses TRBV30 with TRBJ1-4. CDR3 length: 14 amino acids. CDR1 and CDR2 (germline): GTSNPN, SVGIG (reference sequence). This CDR3 reads CAWRGQSRYEKLFF. The full variable domain, rest sourced from reference TRBV30 and TRBJ1-4, is SQTIHQWPATLVQPVGSPLSLECTVEGTSNPNLYWYRQAAGRGLQLLFYSVGIGQISSEVPQNLSASRPQDRQFILSSKKLLLSDSGFYLCAWRGQSRYEKLFFGSGTQLSVL.

This chain uses TRBV5-8 with TRBJ1-2. Germline V gene lookup returns CDR1 SGHTS and CDR2 YDEGEE. CDR3 size: 14 residues. CDR3: CASSLDRAFYGYTF.

The chain recombines TRBV18 with TRBJ1-4; absent DNA, TCRdb's TRBD1 call cannot be checked. Germline V gene sequence: CDR1 KGHSH, CDR2 LQKENI. This CDR3 has 16 residues. The CDR3 reads CASSESDTATNEKLFF.